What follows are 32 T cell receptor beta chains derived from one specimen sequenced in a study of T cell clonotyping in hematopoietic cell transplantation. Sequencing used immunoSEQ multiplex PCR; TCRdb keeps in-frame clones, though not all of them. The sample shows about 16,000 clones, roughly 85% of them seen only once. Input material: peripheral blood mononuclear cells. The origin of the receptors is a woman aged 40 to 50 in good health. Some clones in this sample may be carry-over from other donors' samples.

The CDR3 nucleotides read TGTGCCAGCAGTTACTTGAATCAGCCCCAGCATTTT. Encoded protein: CASSYLNQPQHF. The chain recombines TRBV6-6 with TRBJ1-5; D remains unclear. This CDR3 is 12 amino acids long. Germline CDR1 is MNHNY and CDR2 is SVGAGI (reference sequence). Trimming removed 1 base from V and 4 bases from J, with 2 bases in between.

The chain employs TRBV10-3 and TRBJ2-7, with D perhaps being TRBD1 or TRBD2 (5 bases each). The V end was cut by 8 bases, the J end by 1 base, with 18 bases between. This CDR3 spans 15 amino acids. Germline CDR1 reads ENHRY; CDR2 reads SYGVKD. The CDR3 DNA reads TGTGCCATCTCCGGGACCCGGGCCTTATCCTACGAGCAGTACTTC. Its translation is CAISGTRALSYEQYF.

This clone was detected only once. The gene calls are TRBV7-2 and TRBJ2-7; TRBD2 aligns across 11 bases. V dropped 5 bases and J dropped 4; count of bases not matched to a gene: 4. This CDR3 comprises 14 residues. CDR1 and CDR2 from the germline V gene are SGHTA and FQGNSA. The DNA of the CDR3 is TGTGCCAGCAGCCCAGGGACTAGCGGATACGAGCAGTACTTC. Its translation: CASSPGTSGYEQYF. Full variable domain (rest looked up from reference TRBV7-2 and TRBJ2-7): GAGVSQSPSNKVTEKGKDVELRCDPISGHTALYWYRQSLGQGLEFLIYFQGNSAPDKSGLPSDRFSAERTGGSVSTLTIQRTQQEDSAVYLCASSPGTSGYEQYFGPGTRLTVT.

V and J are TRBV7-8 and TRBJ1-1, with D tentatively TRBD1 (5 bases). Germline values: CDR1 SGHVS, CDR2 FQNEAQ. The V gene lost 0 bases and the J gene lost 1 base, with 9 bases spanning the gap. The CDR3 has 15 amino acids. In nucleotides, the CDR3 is TGTGCCAGCAGCTTAGCGCTGGGGGGGAACACTGAAGCTTTCTTT. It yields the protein CASSLALGGNTEAFF.

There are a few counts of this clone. In nucleotides, the CDR3 is TGTGCCAGCAGCTCCTCCATGGGTTATGGCTACACCTTC. Its translation is CASSSSMGYGYTF. The genes are TRBV7-8 and TRBJ1-2; D remains ambiguous. In germline, CDR1 is SGHVS, CDR2 FQNEAQ. The V end was cut by 4 bases, the J end by 5 bases, with 11 bases between. This CDR3 has 13 residues. The entire variable domain, with the rest obtained from reference TRBV7-8 and TRBJ1-2, is as follows: GAGVSQSPRYKVAKRGQDVALRCDPISGHVSLFWYQQALGQGPEFLTYFQNEAQLDKSGLPSDRFFAERPEGSVSTLKIQRTQQEDSAVYLCASSSSMGYGYTFGSGTRLTVV.

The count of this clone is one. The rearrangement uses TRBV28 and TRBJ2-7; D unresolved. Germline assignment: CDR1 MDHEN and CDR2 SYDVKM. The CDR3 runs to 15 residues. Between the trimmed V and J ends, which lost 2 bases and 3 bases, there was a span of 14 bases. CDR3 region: CASSLVQTLNYEQYF. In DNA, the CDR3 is TGTGCCAGCAGTTTAGTACAGACTTTAAACTACGAGCAGTACTTC.

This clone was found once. The CDR3 DNA follows: TGTGCCAGCAGTGAAGGAGGACTAGTTGCGTACGAGCAGTACTTC. This gives the protein CASSEGGLVAYEQYF. This chain uses TRBV2 with TRBJ2-7; 7 bases are shared with TRBD2. Per germline, CDR1 SNHLY and CDR2 FYNNEI. This CDR3 is built from 15 residues. J was trimmed by 4 bases and V by 1 base; bases with no gene match: 7.

CDR3 residues: CSGMVDRQSEQYF. The CDR3, as DNA: TGCAGCGGTATGGTGGACAGACAGTCCGAGCAGTACTTC. The chain uses TRBV29-1 and TRBJ2-7, with D perhaps TRBD1 (6 bases). Trimming shortened V by 7 bases and J by 6 bases, and 19 bases separated the two germline ends. This CDR3 is built from 13 residues. Germline assignment: CDR1 SQVTM and CDR2 ANQGSEA.

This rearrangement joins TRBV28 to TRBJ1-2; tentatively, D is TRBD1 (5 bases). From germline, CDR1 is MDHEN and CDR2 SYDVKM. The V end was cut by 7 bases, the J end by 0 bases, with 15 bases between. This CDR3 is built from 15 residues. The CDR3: CASKLGRRANYGYTF. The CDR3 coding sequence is TGTGCCAGCAAACTGGGGCGGAGAGCTAACTATGGCTACACCTTC.

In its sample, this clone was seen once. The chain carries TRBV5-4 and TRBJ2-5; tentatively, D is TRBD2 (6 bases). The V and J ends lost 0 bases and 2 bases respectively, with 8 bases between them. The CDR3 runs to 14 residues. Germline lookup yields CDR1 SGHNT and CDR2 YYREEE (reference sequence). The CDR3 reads CASSLGGVQETQYF. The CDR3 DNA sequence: TGTGCCAGCAGCTTGGGGGGGGTTCAAGAGACCCAGTACTTC.

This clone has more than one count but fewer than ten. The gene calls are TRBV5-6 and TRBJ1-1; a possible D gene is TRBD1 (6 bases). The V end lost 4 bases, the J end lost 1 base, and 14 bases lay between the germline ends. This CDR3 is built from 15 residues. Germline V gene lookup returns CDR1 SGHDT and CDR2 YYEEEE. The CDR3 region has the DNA TGTGCCAGCAGCGTTACCGGGACACCGAACACTGAAGCTTTCTTT. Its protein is CASSVTGTPNTEAFF.

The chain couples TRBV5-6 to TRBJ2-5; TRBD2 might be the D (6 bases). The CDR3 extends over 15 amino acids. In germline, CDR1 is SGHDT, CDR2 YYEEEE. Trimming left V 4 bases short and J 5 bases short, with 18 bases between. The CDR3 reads CASSAGTQGFETQYF. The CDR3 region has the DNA TGTGCCAGCAGCGCCGGGACTCAGGGTTTTGAGACCCAGTACTTC.

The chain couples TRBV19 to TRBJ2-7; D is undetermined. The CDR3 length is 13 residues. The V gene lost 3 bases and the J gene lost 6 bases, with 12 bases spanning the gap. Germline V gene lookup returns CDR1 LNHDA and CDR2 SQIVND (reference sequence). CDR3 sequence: CASSILQSAEQYF. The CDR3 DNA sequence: TGTGCCAGTAGTATTTTACAGTCTGCCGAGCAGTACTTC.

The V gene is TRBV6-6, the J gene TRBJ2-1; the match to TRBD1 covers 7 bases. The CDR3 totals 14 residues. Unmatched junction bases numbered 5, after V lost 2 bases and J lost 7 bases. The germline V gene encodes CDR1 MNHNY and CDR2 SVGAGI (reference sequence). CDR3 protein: CASSYPPDRNEQFF. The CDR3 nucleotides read TGTGCCAGCAGTTACCCGCCGGACAGGAATGAGCAGTTCTTC.

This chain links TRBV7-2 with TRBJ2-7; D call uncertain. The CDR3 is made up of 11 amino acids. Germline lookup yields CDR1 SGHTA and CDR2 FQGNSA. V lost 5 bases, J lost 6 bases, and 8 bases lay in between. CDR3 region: CASSRVGEQYF. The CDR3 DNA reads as TGTGCCAGCAGCCGGGTGGGCGAGCAGTACTTC.

The CDR3 bases are TGTGCCAGCAGCACTCTAAGCACCCGAGGAGAGCTGTTTTTT. Protein: CASSTLSTRGELFF. The chain combines TRBV7-2 with TRBJ2-2; no firm D call. Germline V gene lookup returns CDR1 SGHTA and CDR2 FQGNSA. The V end was cut by 5 bases, the J end by 11 bases, with 18 bases between. The CDR3 totals 14 residues.

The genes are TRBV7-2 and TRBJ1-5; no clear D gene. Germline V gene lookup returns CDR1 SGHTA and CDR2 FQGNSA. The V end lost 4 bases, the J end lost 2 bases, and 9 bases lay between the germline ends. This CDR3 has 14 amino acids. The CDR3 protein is CASSSRAGNQPQHF. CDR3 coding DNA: TGTGCCAGCAGCTCCCGGGCGGGCAATCAGCCCCAGCATTTT.

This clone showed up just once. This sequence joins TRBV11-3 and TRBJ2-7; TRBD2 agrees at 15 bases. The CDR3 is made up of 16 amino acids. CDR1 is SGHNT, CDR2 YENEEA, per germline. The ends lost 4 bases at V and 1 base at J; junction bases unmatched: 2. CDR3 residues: CASSYGLAGGSYEQYF. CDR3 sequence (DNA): TGTGCCAGCAGCTATGGACTAGCGGGAGGGTCCTACGAGCAGTACTTC.

This CDR3 reads CSVEGRDPYEQYF. The CDR3 DNA reads TGCAGCGTTGAAGGGCGGGACCCCTACGAGCAGTACTTC. The chain uses TRBV29-1 and TRBJ2-7, with a possible D match to TRBD2 (6 bases). V lost 1 base, J lost 2 bases, and 9 bases lay in between. The CDR3 loop spans 13 amino acids. Germline loops: CDR1 SQVTM, CDR2 ANQGSEA.

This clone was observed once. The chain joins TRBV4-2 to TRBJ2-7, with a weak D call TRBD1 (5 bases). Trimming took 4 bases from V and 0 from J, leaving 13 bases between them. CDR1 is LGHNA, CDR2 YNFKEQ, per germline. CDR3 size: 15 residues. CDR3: CASSLQTGASYEQYF. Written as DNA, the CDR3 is TGTGCCAGCAGCCTCCAGACTGGGGCCTCCTACGAGCAGTACTTC.

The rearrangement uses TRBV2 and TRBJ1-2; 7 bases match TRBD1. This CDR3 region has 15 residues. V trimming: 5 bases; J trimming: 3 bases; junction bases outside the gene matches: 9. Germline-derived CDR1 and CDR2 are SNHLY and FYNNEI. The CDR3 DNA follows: TGTGCCAGCAGTCCCCCCCCCGGGACAGACTATGGCTACACCTTC. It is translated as CASSPPPGTDYGYTF. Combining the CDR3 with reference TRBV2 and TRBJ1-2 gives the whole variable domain EPEVTQTPSHQVTQMGQEVILRCVPISNHLYFYWYRQILGQKVEFLVSFYNNEISEKSEIFDDQFSVERPDGSNFTLKIRSTKLEDSAMYFCASSPPPGTDYGYTFGSGTRLTVV.

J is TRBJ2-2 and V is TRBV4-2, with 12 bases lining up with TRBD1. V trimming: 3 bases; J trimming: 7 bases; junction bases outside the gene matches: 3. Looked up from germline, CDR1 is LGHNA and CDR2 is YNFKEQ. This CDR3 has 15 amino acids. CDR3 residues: CASSQGQGAIGELFF. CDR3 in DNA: TGTGCCAGCAGCCAGGGACAGGGGGCCATCGGGGAGCTGTTTTTT.

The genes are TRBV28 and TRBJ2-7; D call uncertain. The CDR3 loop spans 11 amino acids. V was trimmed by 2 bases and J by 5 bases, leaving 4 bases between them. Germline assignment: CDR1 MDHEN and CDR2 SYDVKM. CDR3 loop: CASSLLNEQYF. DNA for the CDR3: TGTGCCAGCAGTTTACTGAACGAGCAGTACTTC.

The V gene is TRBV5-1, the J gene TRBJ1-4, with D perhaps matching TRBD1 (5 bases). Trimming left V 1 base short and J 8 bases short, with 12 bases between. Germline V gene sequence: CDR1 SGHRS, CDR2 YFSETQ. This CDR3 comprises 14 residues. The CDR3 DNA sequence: TGCGCCAGCAGCTTGTCAGGGAAGAAAGAAAAACTGTTTTTT. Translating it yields CASSLSGKKEKLFF.

The CDR3 DNA follows: TGTGCCAGCAGCCCCAGGACTAGCTACGAGCAGTACTTC. It is translated as CASSPRTSYEQYF. The chain couples TRBV9 to TRBJ2-7; 7 positions match TRBD2. Per germline, CDR1 SGDLS and CDR2 YYNGEE. CDR3 length: 13 amino acids. After removal of 4 bases from V and 3 bases from J, the junction contained 4 bases not matched to a gene. Supplemented by reference TRBV9 and TRBJ2-7, the full variable domain reads DSGVTQTPKHLITATGQRVTLRCSPRSGDLSVYWYQQSLDQGLQFLIQYYNGEERAKGNILERFSAQQFPDLHSELNLSSLELGDSALYFCASSPRTSYEQYFGPGTRLTVT.

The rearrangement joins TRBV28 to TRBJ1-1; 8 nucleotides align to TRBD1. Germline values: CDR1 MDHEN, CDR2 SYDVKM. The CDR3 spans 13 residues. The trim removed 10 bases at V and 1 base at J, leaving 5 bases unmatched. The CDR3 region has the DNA TGTGCCATCAAGACAGGGGCGAACACTGAAGCTTTCTTT. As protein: CAIKTGANTEAFF. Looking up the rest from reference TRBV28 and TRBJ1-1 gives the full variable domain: DVKVTQSSRYLVKRTGEKVFLECVQDMDHENMFWYRQDPGLGLRLIYFSYDVKMKEKGDIPEGYSVSREKKERFSLILESASTNQTSMYLCAIKTGANTEAFFGQGTRLTVV.

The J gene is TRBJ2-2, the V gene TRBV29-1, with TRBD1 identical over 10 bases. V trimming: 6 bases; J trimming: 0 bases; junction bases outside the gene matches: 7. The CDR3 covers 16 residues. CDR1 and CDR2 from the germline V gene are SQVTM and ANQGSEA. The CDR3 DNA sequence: TGCAGCGTGGAAAGGACAGGGGGGACGAACACCGGGGAGCTGTTTTTT. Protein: CSVERTGGTNTGELFF.

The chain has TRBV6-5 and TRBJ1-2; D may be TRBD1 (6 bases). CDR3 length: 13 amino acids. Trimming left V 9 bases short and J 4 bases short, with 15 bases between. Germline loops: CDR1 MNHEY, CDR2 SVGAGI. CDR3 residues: CASYRVGIYGYTF. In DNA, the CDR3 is TGTGCCAGTTACAGGGTCGGGATCTATGGCTACACCTTC.

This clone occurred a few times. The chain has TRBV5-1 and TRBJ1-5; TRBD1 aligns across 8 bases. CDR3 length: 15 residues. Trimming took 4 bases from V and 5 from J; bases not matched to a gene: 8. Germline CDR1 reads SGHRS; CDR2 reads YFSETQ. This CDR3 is CASSQKQGEHQPQHF. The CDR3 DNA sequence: TGCGCCAGCAGCCAGAAACAGGGGGAACATCAGCCCCAGCATTTT.

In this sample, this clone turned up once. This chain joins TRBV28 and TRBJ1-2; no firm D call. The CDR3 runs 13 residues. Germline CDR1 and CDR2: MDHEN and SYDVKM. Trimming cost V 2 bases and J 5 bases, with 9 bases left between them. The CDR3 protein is CASSLMRLYGYTF. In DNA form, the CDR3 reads TGTGCCAGCAGTTTAATGAGGTTGTATGGCTACACCTTC.

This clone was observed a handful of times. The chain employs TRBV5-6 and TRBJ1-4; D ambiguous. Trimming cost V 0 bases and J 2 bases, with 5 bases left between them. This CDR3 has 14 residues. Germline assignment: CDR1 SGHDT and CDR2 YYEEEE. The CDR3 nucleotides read TGTGCCAGCAGCTTGGGGGATACTAATGAAAAACTGTTTTTT. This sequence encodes CASSLGDTNEKLFF.

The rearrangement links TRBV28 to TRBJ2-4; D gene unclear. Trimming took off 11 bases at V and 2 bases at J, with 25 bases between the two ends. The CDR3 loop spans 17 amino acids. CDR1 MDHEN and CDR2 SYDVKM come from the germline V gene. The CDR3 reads CAASTLRIGMSKNIQYF. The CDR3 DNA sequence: TGTGCCGCCAGCACTCTAAGAATAGGGATGTCCAAAAACATTCAGTACTTC.